This T cell receptor beta chain is drawn from a study of low-dose radiotherapy and immunotherapy resistance in tumors. In the study overall: For Cohort 1, fractions of 0.5 Gy were given every 2 weeks, reaching 6.5 Gy overall. Every two weeks, cyclophosphamide 200 mg/m2 was infused one day before radiation plus immunotherapy.

This clonotype was seen repeatedly, ten times or more. cDNA synthesis used a TRAV/TRBV-specific primer set for both chains. A roughly 19-cycle PCR with a constant-region primer and V-primer adapter amplified TCRs. TCRdb called the reads again in MiXCR, with one record for every CDR3 protein. This sample has tens of thousands of distinct CDR3 sequences, with 15% to 20% found just once. The germline gives CDR1 SNHLY, CDR2 FYNNEI. There are 14 residues in the CDR3. The V gene lost 1 base and the J gene lost 5 bases, with 11 bases spanning the gap. Indicated time point: before trial treatment. Nivolumab, ipilimumab, aspirin, low-dose cyclophosphamide and low-dose radiotherapy were all administered to the donors.

The clonotype was recovered from a male donor with prostate cancer. This sample comprised PBMCs, obtained before treatment. The rearrangement joins TRBV2 to TRBJ2-5; the D is unclear. CDR3 amino acids: CASSEGGQPETQYF. CDR3 nucleotides: TGTGCCAGCAGTGAAGGTGGGCAGCCGGAGACCCAGTACTTC. The full variable domain, in which reference TRBV2 and TRBJ2-5 provide the parts outside the CDR3, is EPEVTQTPSHQVTQMGQEVILRCVPISNHLYFYWYRQILGQKVEFLVSFYNNEISEKSEIFDDQFSVERPDGSNFTLKIRSTKLEDSAMYFCASSEGGQPETQYFGPGTRLLVL.